This entry lists 26 T cell receptor beta chains sequenced from one sample in a study of breast tumors, draining lymph nodes, adjacent tissues. Samples came from axillary lymph nodes draining the breast cancer. TCRdb itself ran the multiplex PCR reads through MiXCR, one entry per CDR3 protein. The data show some 130,000 distinct CDR3 sequences, 21% seen once. Material for sequencing was axillary lymph node tissue. The receptors originated from a female donor with breast cancer. Some clones in this sample may be carry-over from other donors' samples.

The rearrangement joins TRBV30 to TRBJ2-2; D is perhaps TRBD2 (6 bases). From germline, CDR1 is GTSNPN and CDR2 SVGIG (reference sequence). This CDR3 contains 14 residues. V shed 2 bases and J shed 5 bases, with 12 bases lying between them. The CDR3 here is CAWSRREETGELFF. The CDR3 DNA is TGTGCCTGGAGTCGCAGGGAGGAGACCGGGGAGCTGTTTTTT.

Concerning this clonotype: This clone may be a read error of a much larger clone one base away. The rearrangement joins TRBV24-1 to TRBJ1-2, with D hard to call. The V end was cut by 4 bases, the J end by 6 bases, with 5 bases between. Germline CDR1 reads KGHDR; CDR2 reads SFDVKD. The CDR3 is 11 residues long. In DNA form, the CDR3 reads TGTGCCACCAGTGACTCGAATGGCTACACCTTC. Translated: CATSDSNGYTF.

The chain has TRBV28 and TRBJ2-5, with D uncertain. Trimming shortened V by 3 bases and J by 5 bases, and 13 bases separated the two germline ends. There are 14 residues in the CDR3. Germline V gene data show CDR1 as MDHEN and CDR2 as SYDVKM. The DNA for the CDR3 is TGTGCCAGCAGTTTTGGCACACCACGGGAGACCCAGTACTTC. Protein: CASSFGTPRETQYF.

The table lists this clonotype with many counts. This sequence joins TRBV7-3 and TRBJ2-7, with D possibly matching TRBD2 (6 bases). Trimming took 6 bases from V and 1 from J, leaving 13 bases between them. Germline assignment: CDR1 SGHTA and CDR2 FQGTGA. This CDR3 region has 14 residues. CDR3 in amino acids: CASRKSGGSYEQYF. CDR3 nucleotides: TGTGCCAGCAGGAAATCCGGGGGATCCTACGAGCAGTACTTC.

This clonotype was seen ten or more times. The chain has TRBV29-1 and TRBJ2-7, with 7 bases that match TRBD1. CDR1 is SQVTM and CDR2 is ANQGSEA in the germline V gene. The CDR3 has 11 amino acids. V trimming: 6 bases; J trimming: 7 bases; junction bases outside the gene matches: 6. As DNA, the CDR3 is TGCAGCGTAAGACAGGGTGTTGAGCAGTACTTC. It codes for CSVRQGVEQYF.

Ten or more counts support this clonotype. The chain links TRBV5-8 to TRBJ2-3; 8 bases match TRBD2. Germline CDR1 is SGHTS and CDR2 is YDEGEE. Trimming cost V 2 bases and J 0 bases; bases outside gene matches: 2. CDR3 size: 15 residues. This chain's CDR3 is CASSFGGGSTDTQYF. In nucleotides, the CDR3 is TGTGCCAGCAGCTTCGGGGGGGGAAGCACAGATACGCAGTATTTT.

This clonotype came up many times. J is TRBJ2-5 and V is TRBV5-1, with D possibly matching TRBD1 (5 bases). Germline CDR1 is SGHRS and CDR2 is YFSETQ. The CDR3 is 13 residues long. Trimming removed 2 bases from V and 2 bases from J, with 7 bases in between. The CDR3 nucleotides read TGCGCCAGCAGCTTCGGACAACAAGAGACCCAGTACTTC. This sequence encodes CASSFGQQETQYF.

Ten or more counts support this clonotype. The rearrangement links TRBV20-1 to TRBJ2-1, with 10 nucleotides matching TRBD2. Trimming cost V 1 base and J 2 bases; bases outside gene matches: 11. The CDR3 length is 18 residues. The germline CDR1 and CDR2 sequences are DFQATT and SNEGSKA (reference sequence). This CDR3 is CSARGSLRGLAAYNEQFF. The CDR3 DNA sequence: TGCAGTGCTAGAGGTTCCCTTCGAGGACTAGCGGCCTACAATGAGCAGTTCTTC.

This clonotype was picked up many times. This rearrangement joins TRBV19 to TRBJ2-7; 10 bases are shared with TRBD1. Germline assignment: CDR1 LNHDA and CDR2 SQIVND (reference sequence). After removal of 10 bases from V and 8 bases from J, the junction contained 11 bases not matched to a gene. The CDR3 length is 13 residues. CDR3 DNA: TGTGCCACTAAAAGGACAGGGGGTGGTAAGCAGTACTTC. Translating gives CATKRTGGGKQYF.

Comment on this clonotype: With a much larger clone just one base away, this may be a read error. The chain recombines TRBV15 with TRBJ2-5; D not resolved. The CDR3 extends over 11 amino acids. Between the trimmed V and J ends, which lost 5 bases and 10 bases, there was a span of 11 bases. Germline CDR1 reads LNHNV; CDR2 reads YYDKDF (reference sequence). CDR3: CATSSTAIQYF. The CDR3 coding sequence is TGTGCCACCAGCTCAACAGCCATCCAGTACTTC.

This clonotype was detected ten times or more. V and J are TRBV12-3 or TRBV12-4 and TRBJ2-2; 9 bases map to TRBD1. Trimming took 6 bases from V and 6 from J; bases not matched to a gene: 5. The CDR3 contains 14 residues. CDR3: CASRYRTGAGELFF. In DNA form, the CDR3 reads TGTGCCAGCAGATACCGGACAGGGGCCGGGGAGCTGTTTTTT.

This clonotype appeared many times. V and J are TRBV5-5 and TRBJ2-3; D is undetermined. Trimming pared 0 bases from V and 4 bases from J, leaving 12 bases between. The CDR3 consists of 15 residues. Germline CDR1 and CDR2: SGHKS and YYEKEE (reference sequence). The CDR3, as DNA: TGTGCCAGCAGCTTGGACACGTACTCACCAGATACGCAGTATTTT. It translates to CASSLDTYSPDTQYF.

This clonotype was recorded many times. V gene TRBV4-1 combines with J gene TRBJ2-1; D is uncertain. The V and J ends lost 1 base and 8 bases respectively, with 15 bases between them. Germline V gives CDR1 MGHRA, CDR2 YSYEKL. The CDR3 extends over 15 amino acids. CDR3 sequence: CASSQAPSDPYEQFF. The CDR3 DNA reads TGCGCCAGCAGCCAAGCACCCTCGGACCCGTATGAGCAGTTCTTC.

Many counts were recorded for this clonotype. The chain has TRBV20-1 and TRBJ2-1; TRBD2 might be the D (6 bases). The germline V gene encodes CDR1 DFQATT and CDR2 SNEGSKA (reference sequence). Trimming cost V 2 bases and J 5 bases, with 13 bases left between them. The CDR3 loop spans 14 amino acids. Written as DNA, the CDR3 is TGCAGTGCTAGAAGTGCGGGACGCGACAATGAGCAGTTCTTC. This translates into CSARSAGRDNEQFF.

This clonotype has a count of ten or more. V and J are TRBV15 and TRBJ2-7, with no clear D. Trimming took 0 bases from V and 4 from J, leaving 4 bases between them. The CDR3 has 12 amino acids. CDR1 is LNHNV, CDR2 YYDKDF, per germline (reference sequence). CDR3 residues: CATSRDFYEQYF. The CDR3 DNA reads TGTGCCACCAGCAGAGATTTTTACGAGCAGTACTTC. The variable domain in full, with the rest retrieved from reference TRBV15 and TRBJ2-7, is DAMVIQNPRYQVTQFGKPVTLSCSQTLNHNVMYWYQQKSSQAPKLLFHYYDKDFNNEADTPDNFQSRRPNTSFCFLDIRSPGLGDTAMYLCATSRDFYEQYFGPGTRLTVT.

Ten or more counts support this clonotype. The gene calls are TRBV12-3 or TRBV12-4 and TRBJ2-1, with D possibly TRBD2 on 7 matching bases. V lost 6 bases and J lost 6, with 12 bases in between. CDR3 length equals 13 residues. This CDR3 is CASSGLGGNEQFF. CDR3 in DNA: TGTGCCAGCAGCGGACTAGGGGGCAATGAGCAGTTCTTC.

The chain links TRBV6-5 to TRBJ1-1; D may be TRBD1 (5 bases). The CDR3 runs to 14 residues. CDR1 and CDR2 from the germline V gene are MNHEY and SVGAGI. Between the trimmed V and J ends, which lost 6 bases and 4 bases, there was a span of 15 bases. The CDR3 here is CASRTLWGPTEAFF. CDR3 bases: TGTGCCAGCAGAACCTTGTGGGGACCCACTGAAGCTTTCTTT.

This clonotype was counted many times. The rearrangement links TRBV3-1 to TRBJ2-7; 15 bases map to TRBD2. J was trimmed by 6 bases and V by 3 bases; bases with no gene match: 3. This CDR3 region has 15 residues. Looked up from germline, CDR1 is LGHDT and CDR2 is YNNKEL (reference sequence). CDR3 bases: TGTGCCAGCAGCCAGGGGACTAGCGGGAGGTTCGAGCAGTACTTC. This encodes CASSQGTSGRFEQYF.

In this sample, this clonotype turned up many times. The CDR3 here is CASRSGLNTGELFF. DNA of the CDR3: TGTGCCAGCAGATCGGGACTTAACACCGGGGAGCTGTTTTTT. V is TRBV11-3 and J is TRBJ2-2; TRBD2 is a possible D gene (6 bases). The CDR3 spans 14 residues. Trimming took 6 bases from V and 2 from J, leaving 10 bases between them. Germline V CDR1 and CDR2: SGHNT, YENEEA.

As to this clonotype: This may be a read error: a much more frequent sequence differs by one nucleotide. This chain uses TRBV6-5 with TRBJ2-5, with D unresolved. Germline V gives CDR1 MNHEY, CDR2 SVGAGI. The CDR3 extends over 11 amino acids. The V end lost 8 bases, the J end lost 3 bases, and 7 bases lay between the germline ends. CDR3 DNA: TGTGCCAGCGGCGCAAAAGAGACCCAGTACTTC. It is translated as CASGAKETQYF.

In the case of this clonotype: A clone one base away is much larger, so this may be a read error. The chain recombines TRBV5-4 with TRBJ2-7; 14 positions agree with TRBD2. J lost 5 bases, V lost 3 bases, and 4 bases had no gene match. Germline CDR1 and CDR2: SGHNT and YYREEE (reference sequence). The CDR3 length is 15 residues. CDR3 sequence reads: CASSWRLAGGNEQYF. The CDR3 DNA follows: TGTGCCAGCAGCTGGAGACTAGCGGGAGGGAACGAGCAGTACTTC. The variable domain in full, with the rest retrieved from reference TRBV5-4 and TRBJ2-7, is ETGVTQSPTHLIKTRGQQVTLRCSSQSGHNTVSWYQQALGQGPQFIFQYYREEENGRGNFPPRFSGLQFPNYSSELNVNALELDDSALYLCASSWRLAGGNEQYFGPGTRLTVT.

This clonotype was seen at least ten times. The J gene is TRBJ2-7, the V gene TRBV11-1; no firm D call. V was cut by 4 bases and J by 1 base, with 8 bases left in between. Germline V gene sequence: CDR1 SGHAT, CDR2 FQDESV (reference sequence). There are 13 residues in the CDR3. The CDR3 reads CASSSKGSYEQYF. The CDR3 DNA reads as TGTGCCAGCAGCTCCAAGGGATCCTACGAGCAGTACTTC.

As regards this clonotype: A much larger clone is a single base away; this may be a read error. The rearrangement links TRBV30 to TRBJ2-5; a possible D gene is TRBD2 (5 bases). The CDR3 is made up of 12 amino acids. Per the germline V gene, CDR1 is GTSNPN and CDR2 is SVGIG (reference sequence). CDR3 nucleotides: TGTGCCTGGAGTGTAACCGGGGAGACCCGGTACTTC. It yields the protein CAWSVTGETRYF.

The sample holds many counts of this clonotype. J is TRBJ2-1 and V is TRBV7-3, with 9 bases that match TRBD1. Germline V gene lookup returns CDR1 SGHTA and CDR2 FQGTGA. The CDR3 has 14 amino acids. V lost 8 bases to trimming and J lost 5 bases; unmatched junction nucleotides: 7. DNA of the CDR3: TGTGCCAGCTCCCCGGACAGGGGACACAATGAGCAGTTCTTC. It translates to CASSPDRGHNEQFF.

The CDR3 DNA sequence: TGTGCCAGCAGCGAGGATGTCACAGCCTCTCTATTGGGCTACACCTTC. As protein: CASSEDVTASLLGYTF. The chain has TRBV11-2 and TRBJ1-2; D is unresolved. V lost 5 bases and J lost 8, with 24 bases in between. Germline V gene data show CDR1 as SGHAT and CDR2 as FQNNGV. The CDR3 has 16 residues.

In its sample, this clonotype was seen many times. The V gene is TRBV30, the J gene TRBJ1-4, with a tentative D call TRBD1 (6 bases). There are 14 residues in the CDR3. Trimming took off 4 bases at V and 8 bases at J, with 17 bases between the two ends. Germline V lookup: CDR1 GTSNPN, CDR2 SVGIG (reference sequence). CDR3 protein: CAWNLGGLGEKLFF. The CDR3 DNA sequence: TGTGCCTGGAATCTAGGGGGGCTCGGGGAAAAACTGTTTTTT.